These T cell receptor beta chains were read from a single sample in a study of patients and donors after allogeneic stem cell transplantation. TCRdb re-called the RT-PCR reads with MiXCR, one entry per CDR3 protein. The sample lists about a million distinct CDR3 sequences, around 17% seen once, with around 6% in the top ten. Sequencing input: blood, either unsorted or a sorted T cell fraction (not recorded which). These receptors all stem from a human donor who was either an allogeneic HSCT recipient or a stem cell or donor lymphocyte infusion donor (not recorded which). It is not recorded whose cells these are; they may come from a transplant donor. Each CDR3 is given with its conserved first and last residue. Each record gives: V gene, clone size, J gene, D gene, CDR3 protein, CDR3 DNA. The D gene is left open where the match is weak. Expanded clones get a size class; other rows say once, few or many, or leave the size out.

TRBV24-1	few	TRBJ2-2	-	CATAANTGELFF	TGTGCCACCGCCGCCAACACCGGGGAGCTGTTTTTT
TRBV20-1	-	TRBJ2-7	-	CSARDPLRVAASYEQYF	TGCAGTGCTAGAGATCCCTTGAGAGTGGCTGCCTCCTACGAGCAGTACTTC
TRBV6-1	few	TRBJ2-2	TRBD2	CASTQSGGPPGELFF	TGTGCCAGCACCCAGAGCGGGGGGCCCCCCGGGGAGCTGTTTTTT
TRBV5-1	-	TRBJ2-2	-	CASSPYLEVPPGELFF	TGCGCCAGCAGCCCCTACCTCGAAGTCCCGCCCGGGGAGCTGTTTTTT
TRBV20-1	-	TRBJ2-7	-	CSARWDPSYEQYF	TGCAGTGCTAGGTGGGACCCGTCCTACGAGCAGTACTTC
TRBV6-2/TRBV6-3	few	TRBJ2-4	-	CASSSLASIENIQYF	TGTGCCAGCAGTTCCCTAGCTTCCATCGAAAACATTCAGTACTTC
TRBV6-1	-	TRBJ1-1	-	CASMSRENTEAFF	TGTGCCAGCATGAGTCGGGAGAACACTGAAGCTTTCTTT
TRBV4-3	many	TRBJ1-1	-	CASSPDRSEAFF	TGCGCCAGCAGCCCCGACAGGTCTGAAGCTTTCTTT
TRBV5-6	few	TRBJ2-7	-	CASSFLRVGSYEQYF	TGTGCCAGCAGCTTCCTCAGGGTCGGCTCCTACGAGCAGTACTTC
TRBV2	few	TRBJ2-7	TRBD2	CASSLPVWASGYEQYF	TGTGCCAGCAGCCTGCCCGTGTGGGCTAGCGGTTACGAGCAGTACTTC
TRBV12-3/TRBV12-4	-	TRBJ2-1	TRBD2	CASRELAGGHNEQFF	TGTGCCAGCAGAGAGCTAGCGGGAGGGCACAATGAGCAGTTCTTC
TRBV29-1	-	TRBJ2-7	TRBD1	CSVGLFPLTGSAYEQYF	TGCAGCGTTGGCCTGTTCCCCCTGACAGGGTCGGCTTACGAGCAGTACTTC
TRBV5-6	few	TRBJ1-1	-	CASSFPGRRNTEAFF	TGTGCCAGCAGCTTCCCGGGACGGAGGAACACTGAAGCTTTCTTT
TRBV7-9	-	TRBJ2-7	TRBD2	CASSSRLAGGPVEEQYF	TGTGCCAGCAGCTCCCGACTAGCGGGAGGGCCGGTTGAAGAGCAGTACTTC
TRBV18	-	TRBJ2-7	TRBD1	CASSQGAHEQYF	TGTGCCAGCTCCCAGGGGGCCCACGAGCAGTACTTC
TRBV20-1	few	TRBJ2-7	TRBD2	CSALAGGGYEQYF	TGCAGTGCCTTAGCGGGAGGTGGCTACGAGCAGTACTTC
TRBV20-1	-	TRBJ2-7	-	CSARNLGVSYEQYF	TGCAGTGCTAGAAACCTGGGGGTCTCCTACGAGCAGTACTTC
TRBV6-1	-	TRBJ1-2	-	CASGLDQGIHGYTF	TGTGCCAGCGGTCTGGACCAGGGGATACATGGCTACACCTTC
TRBV5-1	few	TRBJ2-1	TRBD1	CASRRDRAGGEQFF	TGCGCCAGCAGACGTGACAGGGCGGGTGGTGAGCAGTTCTTC
TRBV12-3/TRBV12-4	few	TRBJ1-3	-	CASSPWATSGNTIYF	TGTGCCAGCAGTCCGTGGGCCACCTCTGGAAACACCATATATTTT
TRBV20-1	few	TRBJ2-6	-	CSAEGRYSGANVLTF	TGCAGTGCGGAGGGACGCTACTCTGGGGCCAACGTCCTGACTTTC
TRBV30	-	TRBJ1-5	-	CAWSSSSGTSNQPQHF	TGTGCCTGGAGTTCATCATCAGGGACTAGCAATCAGCCCCAGCATTTT
TRBV5-6	-	TRBJ2-7	-	CASSTSWEQYF	TGTGCCAGCAGTACCTCCTGGGAGCAGTACTTC
TRBV12-3/TRBV12-4	few	TRBJ1-5	-	CASSFVGGSVNQPQHF	TGTGCCAGCAGTTTCGTTGGGGGCTCTGTCAATCAGCCCCAGCATTTT
TRBV20-1	-	TRBJ2-5	TRBD1	CSAISDRGIETQYF	TGCAGTGCTATATCTGACAGGGGAATAGAGACCCAGTACTTC
TRBV20-1	-	TRBJ2-5	-	CSASGGRDIQETQYF	TGCAGTGCTAGTGGGGGCCGGGACATCCAAGAGACCCAGTACTTC
TRBV20-1	-	TRBJ1-5	TRBD1	CSARQGVDQPQHF	TGCAGTGCTAGGCAGGGGGTGGATCAGCCCCAGCATTTT
TRBV29-1	-	TRBJ1-1	-	CSAEGGRRSLGTEAFF	TGCAGCGCCGAAGGGGGGCGCAGATCGCTTGGCACTGAAGCTTTCTTT
TRBV29-1	-	TRBJ2-7	TRBD1	CSVEEDRGSYEQYF	TGCAGCGTTGAAGAAGACAGGGGGTCCTACGAGCAGTACTTC
TRBV20-1	-	TRBJ2-5	TRBD2	CSARDGTSGGQTQYF	TGCAGTGCTAGAGACGGGACTAGCGGGGGTCAGACCCAGTACTTC
TRBV30	-	TRBJ2-7	TRBD1	CAFRTGYEQYF	TGTGCCTTCAGGACAGGGTACGAGCAGTACTTC
TRBV20-1	few	TRBJ2-4	-	CSARMIAKNIQYF	TGCAGTGCTAGAATGATAGCCAAAAACATTCAGTACTTC
TRBV24-1	-	TRBJ2-1	-	CATRGASKNEQFF	TGTGCCACCAGGGGGGCAAGCAAGAATGAGCAGTTCTTC
TRBV29-1	-	TRBJ2-2	TRBD2	CSVSTSGRANTGELFF	TGCAGCGTATCTACTAGCGGGAGGGCGAACACCGGGGAGCTGTTTTTT
TRBV6-2/TRBV6-3	-	TRBJ2-5	TRBD2	CAGTSGAGTQYF	TGTGCCGGGACTAGCGGGGCCGGGACCCAGTACTTC
TRBV20-1	-	TRBJ1-1	-	CSARSPERGNTEAFF	TGCAGTGCTAGATCCCCCGAGAGAGGGAACACTGAAGCTTTCTTT
TRBV2	few	TRBJ2-7	-	CASRAEMKAYEQYF	TGTGCCAGCAGGGCAGAGATGAAGGCCTACGAGCAGTACTTC
TRBV20-1	-	TRBJ2-2	-	CSAGRENTGELFF	TGCAGTGCTGGTCGAGAGAACACCGGGGAGCTGTTTTTT
TRBV7-8	-	TRBJ2-5	-	CASRLTRGETQYF	TGTGCCAGCAGACTTACTAGGGGGGAGACCCAGTACTTC
TRBV29-1	few	TRBJ2-7	-	CSVVRDTKTYEQYF	TGCAGCGTTGTAAGGGACACAAAAACCTACGAGCAGTACTTC
TRBV12-3/TRBV12-4	few	TRBJ2-7	TRBD2	CASSLSTSGANYEQYF	TGTGCCAGCAGTTTAAGTACTAGCGGGGCAAACTACGAGCAGTACTTC